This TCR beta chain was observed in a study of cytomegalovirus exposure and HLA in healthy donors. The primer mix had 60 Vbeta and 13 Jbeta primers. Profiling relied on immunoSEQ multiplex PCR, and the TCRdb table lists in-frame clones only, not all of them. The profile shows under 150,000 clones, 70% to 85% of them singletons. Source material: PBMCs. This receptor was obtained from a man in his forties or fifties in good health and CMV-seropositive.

The CDR3 is CASSHSSSYNEQFF. CDR3 nucleotide sequence: TGCGCCAGCAGCCATTCTAGCTCCTACAATGAGCAGTTCTTC. The chain is built from TRBV4-1 and TRBJ2-1; D is unresolved. Trimming shortened V by 3 bases and J by 0 bases, and 6 bases separated the two germline ends. The CDR3 has 14 amino acids. The germline CDR1 and CDR2 sequences are MGHRA and YSYEKL.